This entry describes one TCR beta chain. Original analysis: Using reference gene primer amplification, nucleated cell counts were estimated. TCRdb keeps only in-frame clones here, not all; method: immunoSEQ multiplex PCR. D and trimming come from the DNA, and the V and J calls and clone size come from that table. The repertoire has about 100,000 clones, nearly 90% of them found once; the top ten carry 2% to 2.5%. The data were obtained in a study of blood T cell repertoires in COVID-19. Background on the study: Acute-phase and convalescent COVID-19 samples originated in the United States, Italy and Spain. PBMCs, B-cell-depleted T cells, or T cells were the source of the cDNA or gDNA that made up the material.

V lost 2 bases and J lost 3, with 13 bases in between. Per germline, CDR1 KGHSH and CDR2 LQKENI. The CDR3 consists of 15 residues. The clonotype comes from a man in his fifties or sixties with active COVID-19. Sequenced material: peripheral blood. This chain joins TRBV18 and TRBJ2-5; D possibly corresponds to TRBD2 (5 bases). This CDR3 reads CASSPGQRQEETQYF. The DNA for the CDR3 is TGTGCCAGCTCACCAGGGCAGCGGCAGGAAGAGACCCAGTACTTC.